This T cell receptor (beta chain) comes out of a study of blood T cells in healthy people across ages (dated by TCRdb to the mid-2010s). Concerning the study at large: In model experiments, template switching captured about one uniquely barcoded TCR beta cDNA molecule for every two T cells. Using deep sequencing normalized with unique cDNA molecular identifiers, the study measured how TCR beta repertoire diversity changes with age. The donors were divided into four age groups: young (average around 16 years), middle-aged (about 41), aged (about 60) and long-lived (about 90). To avoid experimental bias, donors of different ages were randomly spread across the sequencing lanes. For two donors (one aged 18 to 30 and one aged 80 or older), the study analyzed two additional independent replicas of 1 million unique cDNA reads from the same blood draw. Here is what the overall study found, with its caveats: Since profiling was done on bulk unsorted PBMCs, naive and antigen-experienced compartments could not be conclusively compared. Because donor CMV infection status was unknown, age-related changes in expanded clonotypes were potentially confounded. The percentage of naive T cells measured by flow cytometry correlated strongly with observed TCR beta diversity. Compared with the aged group, the long-lived group had more naive CD4+ T cells, fewer expanded clones and increased TCR diversity, a pattern suggesting age selection. Observed TCR beta diversity per million T cells fell roughly linearly with age, and a significant reduction was already apparent by age about 38. Estimates of total diversity based on one million sequenced T cells were regarded as lower bounds and as underestimates.

Library construction relied on 5' RACE. The data were produced on an Illumina HiSeq 2500. A second PCR of about 6 to 11 cycles was performed with a sample-barcoded 5' primer and a J-beta primer mix. A template-switch 5' adaptor carrying 12 random nucleotides introduced a unique molecular identifier onto each TCR beta cDNA molecule. Each sample yielded at least 2.5 million CDR3-containing paired-end reads. First-strand cDNA was synthesized from all RNA with the Mint cDNA synthesis kit, primed by a TRBC-specific oligonucleotide. Following uracil-DNA glycosylase treatment, a first 18-cycle PCR with universal primers M1SS and BC2_uni_R was performed on all cDNA. The original pipeline was this. Normalization of each sample was performed by random selection of 1 million high-quality reads, each carrying a distinct molecular identifier. Reads with shared molecular identifiers were discarded instead of being binned into consensus sequences. MiTCR, set to a Q25 quality threshold and the strictest error-elimination algorithm, was used for CDR3 identification, clonotype clustering and error correction. A nonparametric unseen species model with Euler transformation was used to estimate lower-bound total TCR beta diversity. TCRdb reworked the public reads: Q25 trimming with fastp, MiXCR clone assembly, productive beta chains retained. Every CDR3 protein is listed once, alongside the most common genes and DNA of its rows. TCRdb's processing, not the authors', yielded these V and J calls. This sample gives hundreds of thousands of distinct CDR3 sequences in total; under 80% of them show up just once. The top ten clones comprise about 30% of the sample.

V has 0 bases trimmed and J has 4 bases trimmed; junction bases matching no gene number 7. Reading from cysteine to phenylalanine, the CDR3 counts 15 amino acids. CDR3 DNA is the only sequence kept; it has 45 bases, read in frame from the first base. CDR1 and CDR2 (DFQATT, SNEGSKA) derive from the germline V gene (reference sequence). The 35 to 40 donors, aged about 6 to 95 years, were systemically healthy Caucasian individuals from Russia. Each donor gave around 9.9 milliliters of peripheral blood, collected into EDTA-treated Vacutainer tubes. PBMCs were isolated by Ficoll-Paque density-gradient centrifugation, with at least 6 million obtained per sample. Trizol reagent was used to extract total RNA from PBMCs, with at least 5.5 micrograms per sample. The percentages of naive CD45RAhigh/CD27high T cells were determined by flow cytometry on a PBMC aliquot from every donor. This clonotype turned up a few times. What antigen it recognizes has not been identified. No base quality information exists; no much larger clone differs at one position.

The chain is made from TRBV20-1 and TRBJ2-7; TRBD1 lines up with 9 middle nucleotides. This clonotype was obtained from a man aged 25 to 40 in good health. Material for sequencing was blood. The CDR3 sequence is CSARDPWTGEYEQYF. The sequenced DNA is TGCAGTGCTAGAGATCCTTGGACAGGGGAATACGAGCAGTACTTC.